The clone carrying this TCR beta chain has just a few counts. Its specificity is not known. In TCRdb, the reads were re-called with MiXCR into one record per CDR3 protein. The table records around 350,000 distinct CDR3 sequences, 15% to 20% of them present only once. The sample belongs to a study of T cell repertoires in cytomegalovirus infection. Study at large: Public TCR beta signature analysis indicated the presence of both CMV infection and matching HLA type. Broader study findings: Summed public TCR beta family frequency identified CMV carriers bearing the relevant HLA. HLA-C-restricted, CMV-specific TCR beta clonotypes were dominant ex vivo.

Trimming cost V 6 bases and J 4 bases, with 18 bases left between them. The CDR3 runs 15 residues. Germline V gives CDR1 SGHKS, CDR2 YYEKEE (reference sequence). The sequence came from a human donor in good health (CMV status not recorded). Some clones in this sample may be carry-over from other donors' samples. What was sequenced was PBMCs. This chain joins TRBV5-5 and TRBJ2-3; the D call may be TRBD1 or TRBD2 (5 bases each). CDR3 coding DNA: TGTGCCAGCAACACGGCGAGTCAGGGACCAGATACGCAGTATTTT. It is translated as CASNTASQGPDTQYF.